This is a list of T cell receptor beta chains from one sample in a study of CD4 T cells in relation to SARS-CoV-2 and coronaviruses. This table comes from immunoSEQ multiplex PCR, and its TCRdb copy is limited to in-frame clones, with some not included. The table has tens of thousands of clones, 75% to 85% seen once. The antigens for these receptors are not known. The sequenced material came from memory CD4+ T cells from PBMCs, cultured in vitro. The source is an adult with COVID-19. Each CDR3 is given with its conserved first and last residue. A D gene is named only where the DNA matches it firmly. Expanded clones get a size class; other rows say once, few or many, or leave the size out.

v_call: TRBV2; clone_size: once; d_call: -; j_call: TRBJ2-4; cdr3_aa: CASADVAKNIQYF; cdr3_nt: TGTGCCAGCGCGGACGTAGCCAAAAACATTCAGTACTTC
v_call: TRBV27; clone_size: -; d_call: -; j_call: TRBJ1-4; cdr3_aa: CASRPGPTNEKLFF; cdr3_nt: TGTGCCAGCAGACCAGGGCCAACTAATGAAAAACTGTTTTTT
v_call: TRBV6-1; clone_size: -; d_call: -; j_call: TRBJ2-6; cdr3_aa: CASSEDLSGANVLTF; cdr3_nt: TGTGCCAGCAGTGAGGACCTCTCTGGGGCCAACGTCCTGACTTTC
v_call: TRBV7-3; clone_size: few; d_call: TRBD2; j_call: TRBJ2-6; cdr3_aa: CASSLSAGAGANVLTF; cdr3_nt: TGTGCCAGCAGCTTATCGGCGGGAGCTGGGGCCAACGTCCTGACTTTC
v_call: TRBV7-3; clone_size: -; d_call: -; j_call: TRBJ1-6; cdr3_aa: CASSLGGVGSPLHF; cdr3_nt: TGTGCCAGCAGCTTAGGGGGGGTTGGTTCACCCCTCCACTTT
v_call: TRBV5-1; clone_size: few; d_call: -; j_call: TRBJ1-5; cdr3_aa: CASSGGLGDQPQHF; cdr3_nt: TGCGCCAGCAGTGGGGGGCTCGGCGATCAGCCCCAGCATTTT
v_call: TRBV6-2/TRBV6-3; clone_size: -; d_call: TRBD1; j_call: TRBJ2-2; cdr3_aa: CASSWPQGNQEELFF; cdr3_nt: TGTGCCAGCAGTTGGCCACAGGGGAATCAAGAGGAGCTGTTTTTT
v_call: TRBV20-1; clone_size: -; d_call: -; j_call: TRBJ2-1; cdr3_aa: CSASGNPGRDEQFF; cdr3_nt: TGCAGTGCTAGTGGGAACCCGGGTCGGGATGAGCAGTTCTTC
v_call: TRBV18; clone_size: -; d_call: -; j_call: TRBJ2-5; cdr3_aa: CASSPLAAQETQYF; cdr3_nt: TGTGCCAGCTCACCACTAGCGGCCCAAGAGACCCAGTACTTC
v_call: TRBV19; clone_size: -; d_call: -; j_call: TRBJ1-4; cdr3_aa: CASTIGLSGEKLFF; cdr3_nt: TGTGCCAGTACCATCGGACTCTCGGGGGAAAAACTGTTTTTT
v_call: TRBV29-1; clone_size: -; d_call: -; j_call: TRBJ2-2; cdr3_aa: CSVERTGELFF; cdr3_nt: TGCAGCGTTGAAAGGACCGGGGAGCTGTTTTTT
v_call: TRBV7-2; clone_size: -; d_call: -; j_call: TRBJ2-5; cdr3_aa: CASSFSGHGETQYF; cdr3_nt: TGTGCCAGCAGCTTTTCCGGACATGGGGAGACCCAGTACTTC
v_call: TRBV19; clone_size: -; d_call: TRBD2; j_call: TRBJ2-1; cdr3_aa: CASRPGLVGEQFF; cdr3_nt: TGTGCCAGTAGGCCGGGACTAGTGGGTGAGCAGTTCTTC
v_call: TRBV5-1; clone_size: -; d_call: -; j_call: TRBJ2-3; cdr3_aa: CASSAWGQQSTDTQYF; cdr3_nt: TGCGCCAGCAGCGCCTGGGGGCAGCAAAGCACAGATACGCAGTATTTT
v_call: TRBV5-1; clone_size: -; d_call: -; j_call: TRBJ2-7; cdr3_aa: CASSRSYSGAHEQYF; cdr3_nt: TGCGCCAGCAGCCGATCGTATTCGGGCGCTCACGAGCAGTACTTC
v_call: TRBV4-3; clone_size: -; d_call: TRBD2; j_call: TRBJ2-1; cdr3_aa: CASSSDSGRAFNEQFF; cdr3_nt: TGCGCCAGCAGCTCAGATAGCGGGAGGGCATTTAATGAGCAGTTCTTC
v_call: TRBV29-1; clone_size: -; d_call: -; j_call: TRBJ2-3; cdr3_aa: CSVEAGLTSTDTQYF; cdr3_nt: TGCAGCGTCGAAGCCGGTTTGACTAGCACAGATACGCAGTATTTT
v_call: TRBV28; clone_size: -; d_call: -; j_call: TRBJ1-2; cdr3_aa: CASTEDRTGYTF; cdr3_nt: TGTGCCAGCACCGAGGACAGAACTGGCTACACCTTC
v_call: TRBV10-3; clone_size: -; d_call: TRBD2; j_call: TRBJ2-7; cdr3_aa: CAISGRVQRGAYEQYF; cdr3_nt: TGTGCCATCAGTGGCAGGGTACAGCGGGGAGCCTACGAGCAGTACTTC
v_call: TRBV14; clone_size: few; d_call: TRBD1; j_call: TRBJ2-7; cdr3_aa: CASSQEVTGGYEQYF; cdr3_nt: TGTGCCAGCAGCCAAGAAGTGACAGGGGGCTACGAGCAGTACTTC
v_call: TRBV6-2/TRBV6-3; clone_size: -; d_call: -; j_call: TRBJ1-4; cdr3_aa: CASSSRAGRATNEKLFF; cdr3_nt: TGTGCCAGCAGTTCCCGGGCAGGGCGTGCAACTAATGAAAAACTGTTTTTT
v_call: TRBV15; clone_size: -; d_call: -; j_call: TRBJ2-3; cdr3_aa: CATSSSGEPTDTQYF; cdr3_nt: TGTGCCACCAGCAGCTCGGGCGAGCCGACAGATACGCAGTATTTT